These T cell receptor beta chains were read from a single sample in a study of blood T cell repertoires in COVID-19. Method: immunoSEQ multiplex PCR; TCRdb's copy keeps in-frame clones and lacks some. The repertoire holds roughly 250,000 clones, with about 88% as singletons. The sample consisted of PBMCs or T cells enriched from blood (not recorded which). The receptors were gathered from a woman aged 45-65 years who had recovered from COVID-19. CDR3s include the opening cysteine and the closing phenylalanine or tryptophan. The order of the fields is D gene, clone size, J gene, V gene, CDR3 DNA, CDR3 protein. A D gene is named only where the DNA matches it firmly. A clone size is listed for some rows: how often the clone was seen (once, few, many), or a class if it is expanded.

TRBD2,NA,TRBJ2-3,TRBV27,TGTGCCAGCAGTCCGGGACTAGCGGGAGGAGCAGATACGCAGTATTTT,CASSPGLAGGADTQYF
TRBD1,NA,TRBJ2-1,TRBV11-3,TGTGCCAGCAGCTTAGGACAGGGGGCCCACAATGAGCAGTTCTTC,CASSLGQGAHNEQFF
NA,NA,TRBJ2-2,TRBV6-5,TGTGCCAGCACTCAGGGGGGAAACACCGGGGAGCTGTTTTTT,CASTQGGNTGELFF
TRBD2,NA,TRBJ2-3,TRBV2,TGTGCCAGCAGTGGGGGACTAGCGGGAGGGACCGGTCACTCCCAGGGCACAGATACGCAGTATTTT,CASSGGLAGGTGHSQGTDTQYF
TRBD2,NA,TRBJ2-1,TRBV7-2,TGTGCCAGCAGCTCTGGGACTAGTGGGAATGAGCAGTTCTTC,CASSSGTSGNEQFF
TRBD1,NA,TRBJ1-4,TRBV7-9,TGTGCCAGCAGCTCACCCGGGACAGGGGAGAATTCAGGTGAAAAACTGTTTTTT,CASSSPGTGENSGEKLFF
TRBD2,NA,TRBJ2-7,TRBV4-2,TGTGCCAGCAGCCACGTCCCGGGACTAGCGGGGTACTCCTACGAGCAGTACTTC,CASSHVPGLAGYSYEQYF
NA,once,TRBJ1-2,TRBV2,TGTGCCAGCAGGCGGAGACAGTCAGAAGGAGGCTACACCTTC,CASRRRQSEGGYTF
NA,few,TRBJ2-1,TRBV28,TGTGCCAGCAGTTTACCCACGTCCCGCATACAGGGATACAATGAGCAGTTCTTC,CASSLPTSRIQGYNEQFF
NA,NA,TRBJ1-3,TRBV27,TGTGCCAGCTCTCGGGAGCCTGGAAACACCATATATTTT,CASSREPGNTIYF
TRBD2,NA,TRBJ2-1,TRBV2,TGTGCCAGCAGGGGGACTAGGCGGGATGAGCAGTTCTTC,CASRGTRRDEQFF
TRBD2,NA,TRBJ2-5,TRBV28,TGTGCCACCGGACTAGTAGGGGAGACCCAGTACTTC,CATGLVGETQYF
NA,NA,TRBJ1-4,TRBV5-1,TGCGCCAGCAGCTTGGGGCAGGAGGTAGAAAAACTGTTTTTT,CASSLGQEVEKLFF
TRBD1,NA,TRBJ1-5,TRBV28,TGTGCCAGCAGAGAGACAGGGGGCAATCAGCCCCAGCATTTT,CASRETGGNQPQHF
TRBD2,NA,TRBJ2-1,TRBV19,TGTGCCAGTACCTCTAGCGGGGGGGGCTCCTACAATGAGCAGTTCTTC,CASTSSGGGSYNEQFF
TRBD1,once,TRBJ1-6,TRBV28,TGTGCCAGCAGTTTCTCTGGTGGGGGACAGTCACCCCTCCACTTT,CASSFSGGGQSPLHF
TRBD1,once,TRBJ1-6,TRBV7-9,TGTGCCAGCAGCCCGGGACAGGGGAGTTCACCCCTCCACTTT,CASSPGQGSSPLHF
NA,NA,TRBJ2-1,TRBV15,TGTGCCACCAGTGTAGCGGCAAACAATGAGCAGTTCTTC,CATSVAANNEQFF
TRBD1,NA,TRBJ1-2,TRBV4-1,TGCGCCAGCAGCCAAGTAGGGACAGGTCATGGCTACACCTTC,CASSQVGTGHGYTF
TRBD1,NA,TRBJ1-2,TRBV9,TGTGCCAGCAGCTCCAACAGGGGTTTGGCTGGCTACACCTTC,CASSSNRGLAGYTF
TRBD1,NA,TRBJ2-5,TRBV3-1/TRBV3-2,TGTGCCAGCAGCCAAGTGGGACAGCAAGAGACCCAGTACTTC,CASSQVGQQETQYF
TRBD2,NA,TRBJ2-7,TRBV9,TGTGCCAGCAGCGGTCTAGCGGTGGGGGGCGAGCAGTACTTC,CASSGLAVGGEQYF